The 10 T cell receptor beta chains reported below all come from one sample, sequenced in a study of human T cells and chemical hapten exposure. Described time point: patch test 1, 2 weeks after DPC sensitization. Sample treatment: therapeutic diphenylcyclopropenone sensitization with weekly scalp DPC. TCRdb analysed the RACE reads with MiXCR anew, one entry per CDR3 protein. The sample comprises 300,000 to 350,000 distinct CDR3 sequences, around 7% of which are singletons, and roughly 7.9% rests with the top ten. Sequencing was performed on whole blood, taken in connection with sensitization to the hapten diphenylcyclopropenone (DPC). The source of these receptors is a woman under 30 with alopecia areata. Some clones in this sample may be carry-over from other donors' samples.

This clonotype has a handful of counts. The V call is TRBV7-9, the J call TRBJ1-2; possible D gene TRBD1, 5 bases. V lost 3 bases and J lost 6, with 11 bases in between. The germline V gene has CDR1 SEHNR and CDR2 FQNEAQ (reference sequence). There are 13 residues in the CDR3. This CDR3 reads CASSLGRENGYTF. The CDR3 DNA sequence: TGTGCCAGCAGCTTGGGACGGGAGAATGGCTACACCTTC.

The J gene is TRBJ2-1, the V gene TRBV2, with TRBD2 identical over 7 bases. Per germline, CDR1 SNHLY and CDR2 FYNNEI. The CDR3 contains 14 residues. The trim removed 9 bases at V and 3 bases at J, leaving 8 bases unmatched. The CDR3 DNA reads TGTGCCAGTGAAAATCTAGCGGACTACAATGAGCAGTTCTTC. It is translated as CASENLADYNEQFF.

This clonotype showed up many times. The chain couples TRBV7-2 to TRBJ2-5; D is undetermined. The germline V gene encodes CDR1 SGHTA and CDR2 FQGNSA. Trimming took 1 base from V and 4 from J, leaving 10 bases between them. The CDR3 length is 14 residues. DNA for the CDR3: TGTGCCAGCAGCTTAGTTGTAGGGTCAGAGACCCAGTACTTC. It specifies CASSLVVGSETQYF.

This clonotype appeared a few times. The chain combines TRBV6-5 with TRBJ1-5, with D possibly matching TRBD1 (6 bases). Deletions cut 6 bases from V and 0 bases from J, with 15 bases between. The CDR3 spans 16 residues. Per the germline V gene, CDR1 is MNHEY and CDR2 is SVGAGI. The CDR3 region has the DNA TGTGCCAGCAGCCTAGACAGGCTCTATAGCAATCAGCCCCAGCATTTT. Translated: CASSLDRLYSNQPQHF.

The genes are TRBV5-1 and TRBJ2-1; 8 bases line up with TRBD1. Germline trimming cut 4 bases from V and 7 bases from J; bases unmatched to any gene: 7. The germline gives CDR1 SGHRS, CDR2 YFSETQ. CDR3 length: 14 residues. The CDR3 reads CASSRDRHLNEQFF. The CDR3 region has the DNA TGCGCCAGCAGCCGGGACAGGCACTTAAATGAGCAGTTCTTC.

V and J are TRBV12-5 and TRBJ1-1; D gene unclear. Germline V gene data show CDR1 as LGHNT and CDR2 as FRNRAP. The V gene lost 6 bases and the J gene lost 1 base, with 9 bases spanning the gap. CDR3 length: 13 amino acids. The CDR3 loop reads CASGPFSNTEAFF. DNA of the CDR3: TGTGCTAGTGGCCCCTTCTCGAACACTGAAGCTTTCTTT.

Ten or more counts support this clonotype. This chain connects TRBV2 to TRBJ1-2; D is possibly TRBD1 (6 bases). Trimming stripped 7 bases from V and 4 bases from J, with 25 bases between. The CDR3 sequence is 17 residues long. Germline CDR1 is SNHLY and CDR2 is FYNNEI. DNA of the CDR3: TGTGCCAGCACCCTGAGGGGGACACCGTCCGGCGGCTATGGCTACACCTTC. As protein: CASTLRGTPSGGYGYTF.

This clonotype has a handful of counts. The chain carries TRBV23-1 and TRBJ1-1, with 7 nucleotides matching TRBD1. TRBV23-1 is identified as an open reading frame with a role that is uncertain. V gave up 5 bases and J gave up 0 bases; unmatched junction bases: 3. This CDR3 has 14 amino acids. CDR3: CASSKDRLNTEAFF. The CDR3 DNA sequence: TGCGCCAGCAGTAAGGACAGGCTGAACACTGAAGCTTTCTTT.

In DNA, the CDR3 is TGTGCCAGCAGTTTGGCGACAGGGGGGTCCCTCCACTTT. Amino acid sequence: CASSLATGGSLHF. The rearrangement uses TRBV27 and TRBJ1-6; 9 nucleotides align to TRBD1. The CDR3 runs 13 residues. V was pared by 3 bases and J by 14 bases, with 5 bases of the junction left unmatched. CDR1 and CDR2 from the germline V gene are MNHEY and SMNVEV (reference sequence).

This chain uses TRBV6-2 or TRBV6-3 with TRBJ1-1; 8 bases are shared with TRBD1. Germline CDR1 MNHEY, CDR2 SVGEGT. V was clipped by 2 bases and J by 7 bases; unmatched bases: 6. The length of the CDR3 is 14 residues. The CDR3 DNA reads TGTGCCAGCAGTTACCGACGACAGGGGATTGAAGCTTTCTTT. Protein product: CASSYRRQGIEAFF.